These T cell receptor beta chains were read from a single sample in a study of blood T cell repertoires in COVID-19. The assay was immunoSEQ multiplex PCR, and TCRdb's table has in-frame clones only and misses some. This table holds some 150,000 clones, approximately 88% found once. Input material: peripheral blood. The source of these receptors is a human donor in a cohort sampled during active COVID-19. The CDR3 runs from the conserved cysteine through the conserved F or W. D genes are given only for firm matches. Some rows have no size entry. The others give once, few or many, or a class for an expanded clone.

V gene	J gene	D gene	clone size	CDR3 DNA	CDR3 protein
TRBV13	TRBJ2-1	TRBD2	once	TGTGCCAGCAGCCTCAGACTAGCGGGGGGGTCCAATGAGCAGTTCTTC	CASSLRLAGGSNEQFF
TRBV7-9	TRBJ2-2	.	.	TGTGCCAGCAGTTCCCCACCCGGGACACCGAACACCGGGGAGCTGTTTTTT	CASSSPPGTPNTGELFF
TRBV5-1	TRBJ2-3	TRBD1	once	TGCGCCAGCAGCTTGGCCGGGACAGGCGGCAGCACAGATACGCAGTATTTT	CASSLAGTGGSTDTQYF
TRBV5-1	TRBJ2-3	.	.	TGCGCCAGCAGCCTGAACCCGGCAGCGTCTAGCACAGATACGCAGTATTTT	CASSLNPAASSTDTQYF
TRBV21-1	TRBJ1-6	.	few	TGTGCCAGCAGCAACCGGACAGGGGGAAATTCACCCCTCCACTTT	CASSNRTGGNSPLHF
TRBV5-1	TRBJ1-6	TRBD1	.	TGCGCCAGCAGCATATCGGGACAGGGGCTCTATAATTCACCCCTCCACTTT	CASSISGQGLYNSPLHF
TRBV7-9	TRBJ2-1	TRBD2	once	TGTGCCAGCCAAGGACTAGCGACATATGAGCAGTTCTTC	CASQGLATYEQFF
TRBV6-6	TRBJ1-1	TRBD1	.	TGTGCCAGCAGTAAACAGGGGGCGAATGCTGAAGCTTTCTTT	CASSKQGANAEAFF
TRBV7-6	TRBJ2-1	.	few	TGTGCCAGCAGCGTCACGGATGAGCAGTTCTTC	CASSVTDEQFF
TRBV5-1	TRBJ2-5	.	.	TGCGCCAGCAGCTTAGCGGGTGGGCTACAAGAGACCCAGTACTTC	CASSLAGGLQETQYF
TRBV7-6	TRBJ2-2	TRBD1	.	TGTGCCAGCAGCTTGGAGGGGACAGGGTTCACCGGGGAGCTGTTTTTT	CASSLEGTGFTGELFF
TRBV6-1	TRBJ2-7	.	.	TGTGCCAGCAGTGAGACAGGAAGGCCCAGCGAGCAGTACTTC	CASSETGRPSEQYF
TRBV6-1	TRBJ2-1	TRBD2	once	TGTGCCAGCAGTGAAGTCCAACACGGGGGGAATGAGCAGTTCTTC	CASSEVQHGGNEQFF
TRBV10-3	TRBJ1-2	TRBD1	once	TGTGCCATCAGTGCCACCGGGACAGGGAAAGGCTACACCTTC	CAISATGTGKGYTF
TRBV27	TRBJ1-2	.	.	TGTGCCAGCAGTCGACTTGAGGGCGAGGGTGGCTACACCTTC	CASSRLEGEGGYTF
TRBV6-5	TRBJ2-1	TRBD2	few	TGTGCCAGCAGTTGGACGGGAGGGAGCATGTACAATGAGCAGTTCTTC	CASSWTGGSMYNEQFF
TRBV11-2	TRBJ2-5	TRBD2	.	TGTGCCAGCAGCCAAAGCGGGGAGGGGTTTTACTTC	CASSQSGEGFYF
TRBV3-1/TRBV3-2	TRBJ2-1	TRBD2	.	TGTGCCAGCAGCCAAGGACGGGATGGACGGGGGGGCAACAATGAGCAGTTCTTC	CASSQGRDGRGGNNEQFF
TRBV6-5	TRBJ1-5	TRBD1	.	TGTGCCAGCAGCATTTCCGGGACAGTTTTCCAGCCCCAGCATTTT	CASSISGTVFQPQHF
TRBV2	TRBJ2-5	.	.	TGTGCCAGCAAAGGGGACACATCCCAAGAGACCCAGTACTTC	CASKGDTSQETQYF
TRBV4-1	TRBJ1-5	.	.	TGCGCCAGCAGCCAAGTTATAAGCAATCAGCCCCAGCATTTT	CASSQVISNQPQHF
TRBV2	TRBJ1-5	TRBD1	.	TGTGCCAGCAGTTTAGGGACAGGTAATAGCAATCAGCCCCAGCATTTT	CASSLGTGNSNQPQHF
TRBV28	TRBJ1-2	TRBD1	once	TGTGCCAGCAGTCCACCCGGGACAGGGCACTATGGCTACACCTTC	CASSPPGTGHYGYTF
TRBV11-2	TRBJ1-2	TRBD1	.	TGTGCCAGCAGCTTTGGCTTTGGACAGGGGCGGGGCTACACCTTC	CASSFGFGQGRGYTF
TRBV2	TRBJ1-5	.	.	TGTGCCAGCAGTGAAGTAGATAGCAATCAGCCCCAGCATTTT	CASSEVDSNQPQHF
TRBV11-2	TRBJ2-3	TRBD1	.	TGTGCCAGCAGACTAATGACAGGGCGAGAAGATACGCAGTATTTT	CASRLMTGREDTQYF
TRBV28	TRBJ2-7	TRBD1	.	TGTGCCAGCAGTTCCGCGGGACAGGCCTACGAGCAGTACTTC	CASSSAGQAYEQYF
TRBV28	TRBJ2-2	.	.	TGTGCCAGCAGGAACAGGGGAGGCGGGGAGCTGTTTTTT	CASRNRGGGELFF
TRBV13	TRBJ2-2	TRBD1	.	TGTGCCAGCAGGTCACCGGGACAGGGGGCCACCGGGGAGCTGTTTTTT	CASRSPGQGATGELFF
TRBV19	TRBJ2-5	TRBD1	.	TGTGCCAGTACGGGGACAGGGGGACAAGAGACCCAGTACTTC	CASTGTGGQETQYF
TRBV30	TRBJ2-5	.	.	TGTGCCTGGAGAAGTGCGTTCGGGGTCCGGGAGACCCAGTACTTC	CAWRSAFGVRETQYF
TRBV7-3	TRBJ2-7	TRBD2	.	TGTGCCAGCAGCTTAACGACCGGGGGGGCGCACGAGCAGTACTTC	CASSLTTGGAHEQYF
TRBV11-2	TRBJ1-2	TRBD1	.	TGTGCCAGCAGTAGCGGCAGGGGGCCCGACTATGGCTACACCTTC	CASSSGRGPDYGYTF
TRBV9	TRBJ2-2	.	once	TGTGCCAGCAGCTTCGGGAGCTCCTTAAACACCGGGGAGCTGTTTTTT	CASSFGSSLNTGELFF
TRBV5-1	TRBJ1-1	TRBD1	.	TGCGCCAGCAGCTCCTTAGACAGGGAGATTGAAGCTTTCTTT	CASSSLDREIEAFF
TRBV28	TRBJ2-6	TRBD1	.	TGTGCCAGCAGTTCGTTGTCAGGGGGCTCAGGGGCCAACGTCCTGACTTTC	CASSSLSGGSGANVLTF
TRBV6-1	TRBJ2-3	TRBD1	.	TGTGCCAGCAGTGAAAGGGACAGGGTGACAGATACGCAGTATTTT	CASSERDRVTDTQYF
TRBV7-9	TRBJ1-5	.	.	TGTGCCAGCAGCGGGGGAGGTGGCAATCAGCCCCAGCATTTT	CASSGGGGNQPQHF
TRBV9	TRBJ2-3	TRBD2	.	TGTGCCAGCAGCGTAGAAGGCCTCGCGGGAGGATACACAGATACGCAGTATTTT	CASSVEGLAGGYTDTQYF
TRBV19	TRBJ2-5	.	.	TGTGCCAGTAGTATAGGTCGGGATAGCCAAGAGACCCAGTACTTC	CASSIGRDSQETQYF
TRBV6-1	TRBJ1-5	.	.	TGTGCCAGCAGTGAGACAGGTTCTGCCCAGCATTTT	CASSETGSAQHF
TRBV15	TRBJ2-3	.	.	TGTGCCACCTCCCACGACATCGAAAATACAGATACGCAGTATTTT	CATSHDIENTDTQYF
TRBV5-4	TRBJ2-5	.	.	TGTGCCAGCAGCTTGGCGACAGACCAAGAGACCCAGTACTTC	CASSLATDQETQYF
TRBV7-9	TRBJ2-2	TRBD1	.	TGTGCCAGCAGCTTCAGAATGACAGGGGGCTTGGTGGGCACCGGGGAGCTGTTTTTT	CASSFRMTGGLVGTGELFF
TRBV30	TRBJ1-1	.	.	TGTGCCTGGAGTGTAGGAGGGAAGAACACTGAAGCTTTCTTT	CAWSVGGKNTEAFF
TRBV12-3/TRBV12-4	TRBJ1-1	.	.	TGTGCCAGCTCTTACTCCGGAGGCACTGAAGCTTTCTTT	CASSYSGGTEAFF
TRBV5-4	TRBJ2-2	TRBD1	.	TGTGCCAGCAGCACATACAGGGGCCGGACGGGGACCGGGGAGCTGTTTTTT	CASSTYRGRTGTGELFF
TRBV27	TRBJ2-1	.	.	TGTGCCAGCAGTTTATTAAACAATGAGCAGTTCTTC	CASSLLNNEQFF
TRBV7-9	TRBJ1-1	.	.	TGTGCCAGCAGCTTAAAGGCGGTGAACACTGAAGCTTTCTTT	CASSLKAVNTEAFF
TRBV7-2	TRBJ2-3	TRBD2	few	TGTGCCAGCAGCTTAGCGCGCGGGGGGACGGATACGCAGTATTTT	CASSLARGGTDTQYF
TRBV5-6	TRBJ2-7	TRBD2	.	TGTGCCAGCAGCCCCCAACCTAGCGGGGGACCCTACGAGCAGTACTTC	CASSPQPSGGPYEQYF
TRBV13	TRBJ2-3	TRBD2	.	TGTGCCAGCAGCCCCATCGCTAGCGGGAGCATCGGTTTTTCGGATACGCAGTATTTT	CASSPIASGSIGFSDTQYF
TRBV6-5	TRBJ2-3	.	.	TGTGCCAGCAGTACTGAGGGGACTAGCACAGATACGCAGTATTTT	CASSTEGTSTDTQYF